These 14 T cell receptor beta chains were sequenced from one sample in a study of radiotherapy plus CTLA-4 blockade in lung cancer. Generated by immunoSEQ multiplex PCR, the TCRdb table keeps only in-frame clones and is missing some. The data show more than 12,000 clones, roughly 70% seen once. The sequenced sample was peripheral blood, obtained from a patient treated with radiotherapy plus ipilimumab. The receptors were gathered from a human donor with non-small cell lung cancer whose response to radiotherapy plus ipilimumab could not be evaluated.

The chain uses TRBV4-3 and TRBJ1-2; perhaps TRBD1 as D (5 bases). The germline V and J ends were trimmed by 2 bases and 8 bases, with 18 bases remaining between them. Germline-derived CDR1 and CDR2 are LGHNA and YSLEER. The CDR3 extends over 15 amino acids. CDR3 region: CASSQSLDSTGGYTF. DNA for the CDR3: TGCGCCAGCAGCCAATCCCTTGACAGCACCGGGGGCTACACCTTC.

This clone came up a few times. DNA for the CDR3: TGCGCCAGCAGCCAACGGACAGGGGGCTTCTACGAGCAGTACTTC. Protein sequence: CASSQRTGGFYEQYF. The rearrangement joins TRBV4-1 to TRBJ2-7; 11 bases are shared with TRBD1. The CDR3 is 15 amino acids. The trim removed 2 bases at V and 3 bases at J, leaving 3 bases unmatched. Germline loops: CDR1 MGHRA, CDR2 YSYEKL.

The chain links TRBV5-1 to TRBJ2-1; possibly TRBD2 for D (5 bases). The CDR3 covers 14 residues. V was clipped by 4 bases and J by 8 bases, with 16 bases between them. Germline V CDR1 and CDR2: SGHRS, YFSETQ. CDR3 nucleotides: TGCGCCAGCAGCGTGGACCACCTCGGGGATGAGCAGTTCTTC. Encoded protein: CASSVDHLGDEQFF.

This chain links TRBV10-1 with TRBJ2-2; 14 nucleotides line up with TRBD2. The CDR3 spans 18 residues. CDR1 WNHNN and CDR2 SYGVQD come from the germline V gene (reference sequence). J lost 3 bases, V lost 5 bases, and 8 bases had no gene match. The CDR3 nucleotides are TGCGCCAGCAGTCGACTAGCGGGGGGGCCATGGGACACCGGGGAGCTGTTTTTT. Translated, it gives CASSRLAGGPWDTGELFF.

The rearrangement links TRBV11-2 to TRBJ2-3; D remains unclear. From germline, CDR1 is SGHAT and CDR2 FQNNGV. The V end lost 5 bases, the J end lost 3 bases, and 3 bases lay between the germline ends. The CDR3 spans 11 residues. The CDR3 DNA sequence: TGTGCCAGCAGCCTTACAGATACGCAGTATTTT. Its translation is CASSLTDTQYF. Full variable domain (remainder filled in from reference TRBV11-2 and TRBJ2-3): EAGVAQSPRYKIIEKRQSVAFWCNPISGHATLYWYQQILGQGPKLLIQFQNNGVVDDSQLPKDRFSAERLKGVDSTLKIQPAKLEDSAVYLCASSLTDTQYFGPGTRLTVL.

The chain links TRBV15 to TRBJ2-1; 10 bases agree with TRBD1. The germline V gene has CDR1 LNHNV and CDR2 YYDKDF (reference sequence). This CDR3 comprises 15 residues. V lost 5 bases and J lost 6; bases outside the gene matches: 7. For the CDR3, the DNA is TGTGCCACCAGCCCACGGGGACAGGGGTCCAATGAGCAGTTCTTC. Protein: CATSPRGQGSNEQFF.

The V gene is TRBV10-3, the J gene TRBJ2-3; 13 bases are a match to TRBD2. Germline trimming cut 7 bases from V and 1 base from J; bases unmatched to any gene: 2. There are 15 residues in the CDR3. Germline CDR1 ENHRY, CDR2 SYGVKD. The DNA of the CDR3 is TGTGCCATCAAAGGGACTAGCGGGGGCACAGATACGCAGTATTTT. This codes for CAIKGTSGGTDTQYF.

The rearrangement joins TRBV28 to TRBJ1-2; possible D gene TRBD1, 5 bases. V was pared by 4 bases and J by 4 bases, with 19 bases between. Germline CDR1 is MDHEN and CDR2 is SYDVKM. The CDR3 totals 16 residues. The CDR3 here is CASSSPGGLGGYGYTF. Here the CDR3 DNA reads TGTGCCAGCAGTTCCCCTGGGGGACTCGGAGGCTATGGCTACACCTTC.

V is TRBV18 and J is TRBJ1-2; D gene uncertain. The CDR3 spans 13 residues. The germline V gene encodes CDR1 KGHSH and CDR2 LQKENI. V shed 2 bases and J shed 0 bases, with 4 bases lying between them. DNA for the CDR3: TGTGCCAGCTCACCAGGAGCTAACTATGGCTACACCTTC. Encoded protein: CASSPGANYGYTF.

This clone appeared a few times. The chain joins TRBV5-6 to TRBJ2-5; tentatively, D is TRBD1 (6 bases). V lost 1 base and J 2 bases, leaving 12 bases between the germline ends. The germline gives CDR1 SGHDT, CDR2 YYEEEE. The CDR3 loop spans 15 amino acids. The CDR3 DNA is TGTGCCAGCAGCTTGAAGGGTAGGGGGCAAGAGACCCAGTACTTC. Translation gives CASSLKGRGQETQYF.

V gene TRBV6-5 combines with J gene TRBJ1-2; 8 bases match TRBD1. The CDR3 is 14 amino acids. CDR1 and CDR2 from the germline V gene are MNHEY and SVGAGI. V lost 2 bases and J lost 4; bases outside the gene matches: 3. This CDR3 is CASSYRQGSYGYTF. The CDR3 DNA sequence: TGTGCCAGCAGTTACCGACAGGGGAGCTATGGCTACACCTTC.

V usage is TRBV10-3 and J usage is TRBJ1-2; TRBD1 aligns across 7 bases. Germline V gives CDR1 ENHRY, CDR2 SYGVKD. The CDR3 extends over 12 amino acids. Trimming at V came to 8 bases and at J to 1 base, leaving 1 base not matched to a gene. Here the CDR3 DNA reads TGTGCCATCGGGGACAGTAACTATGGCTACACCTTC. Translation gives CAIGDSNYGYTF.

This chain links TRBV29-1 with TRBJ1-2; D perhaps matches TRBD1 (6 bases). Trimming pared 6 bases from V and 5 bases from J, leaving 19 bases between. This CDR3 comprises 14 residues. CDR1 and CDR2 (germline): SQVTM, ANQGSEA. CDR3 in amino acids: CSVQWQGGGYGYTF. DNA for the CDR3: TGCAGCGTCCAATGGCAGGGAGGGGGGTATGGCTACACCTTC.

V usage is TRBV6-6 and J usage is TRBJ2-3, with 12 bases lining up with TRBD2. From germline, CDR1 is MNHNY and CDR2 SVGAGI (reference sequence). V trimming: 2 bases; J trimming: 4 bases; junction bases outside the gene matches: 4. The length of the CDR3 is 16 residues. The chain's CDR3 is CASSYPLAGGADTQYF. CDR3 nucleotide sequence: TGTGCCAGCAGTTACCCTCTAGCGGGGGGGGCAGATACGCAGTATTTT.